One T cell receptor (beta chain) is described in this entry. The antigen is unknown. Time point here: sample taken at primary tumor resection. Without sorting, whole RNA was sequenced from tumor, nontumor lung or frozen PBMC. The data belong to a study of spatial heterogeneity in lung cancer. Across the whole study: Each time, sequencing found more beta-chain sequences than alpha-chain sequences. As counted in raw reads, each unique TCR and UMI combination appeared more than ten times on average.

Overall study findings and caveats: In blood, ubiquitous expanded tumor TCRs appeared more at resection than follow-up.

The study tagged each TCR cDNA molecule with a unique molecular identifier. TCRdb re-called the 5' RACE reads with MiXCR, one entry per CDR3 protein. The sample includes around 23,000 distinct CDR3 sequences, under 5.5% seen only once; the top ten take over 30%. The receptor's source is a male donor with early-stage non-small cell lung cancer. Sample: PBMCs, taken at surgery.

CDR3 protein: CASNPTGTATYEQYF. The CDR3 nucleotides are TGTGCCAGCAACCCCACAGGGACAGCCACCTACGAGCAGTACTTC. The rearrangement links TRBV6-2 or TRBV6-3 to TRBJ2-7, with 7 positions matching TRBD1. CDR1 is MNHEY, CDR2 SVGEGT, per germline. The CDR3 runs to 15 residues. The ends lost 7 bases at V and 2 bases at J; junction bases unmatched: 11.